These 30 T cell receptor beta chains share one sample of origin, sequenced in a study of tumor and adjacent non-tumor tissue in lung cancer. Three rounds of nested PCR, following a modified ARM-PCR protocol, produced the TCRbeta library. Using its own MiXCR run on the multiplex PCR reads, TCRdb lists one record per CDR3 protein. Found here are over 40,000 distinct CDR3 sequences, just under 75% of them singletons; the top ten hold 23%. The template was RNA from unsorted bulk tissue. The normal lung tissue was taken more than 3 cm from the tumor edge. Sequenced sample: distant non-tumor lung tissue. Receptors were obtained from a woman aged 60 to 75 with non-small cell lung cancer.

This clonotype showed up just once. One junction end disagrees with the germline gene, perhaps due to a read error. J is TRBJ2-5 and V is TRBV11-1, with D possibly matching TRBD1 (6 bases). The CDR3 extends over 16 amino acids. Germline CDR1 SGHAT, CDR2 FQDESV (reference sequence). This CDR3 is CATSQRQVERIETQYF. CDR3 coding DNA: TGTGCCACCAGCCAACGACAGGTCGAGAGGATAGAGACCCAGTACTTC. The full variable domain, its missing parts supplied by reference TRBV11-1 and TRBJ2-5, is EAEVAQSPRYKITEKSQAVAFWCDPISGHATLYWYRQILGQGPELLVQFQDESVVDDSQLPKDRFSAERLKGVDSTLKIQPAELGDSAMYLCATSQRQVERIETQYFGPGTRLLVL.

Concerning this clonotype itself: A read error may be the cause here, since a much bigger clone is one base away. The rearrangement uses TRBV24-1 and TRBJ1-2; TRBD1 might be the D (5 bases). The CDR3 runs to 15 residues. Germline CDR1 reads KGHDR; CDR2 reads SFDVKD. The CDR3 loop is CATIDTDPGWGGYTF. For the CDR3, the DNA is TGTGCCACCATTGATACTGACCCAGGGTGGGGAGGCTACACCTTC.

This clonotype came up a few times. The rearrangement links TRBV20-1 to TRBJ2-1; TRBD1 is a possible D gene (6 bases). V dropped 3 bases and J dropped 7 bases, with 13 bases sitting between them. CDR3 size: 13 residues. The V gene's germline CDR1 is DFQATT and CDR2 SNEGSKA (reference sequence). In DNA, the CDR3 is TGCAGTGCTAGGGAGGACAGAGTAAATGAGCAGTTCTTC. Residues: CSAREDRVNEQFF.

For this clonotype: Likely a read error: the CDR3 ends without its conserved phenylalanine or tryptophan. This sequence joins TRBV29-1 and TRBJ2-2; weak D call: TRBD1 (6 bases). CDR1 and CDR2 (germline): SQVTM, ANQGSEA. The CDR3 extends over 14 amino acids. V dropped 7 bases and J dropped 5 bases, with 17 bases sitting between them. The CDR3 DNA reads as TGCAGCGCCCGAGGGCATCAGGGGACCGGGGAGCTGTTTTAT. Translated: CSARGHQGTGELFY.

The CDR3 nucleotides are TGTGCCAGCCACCAAGCCAGGGGAGGGTGGGGTGTCGGCTACACCTTC. It yields the protein CASHQARGGWGVGYTF. This chain connects TRBV14 to TRBJ1-2; tentatively, D is TRBD1 (6 bases). Trimming pared 8 bases from V and 8 bases from J, leaving 27 bases between. This CDR3 region has 16 residues. Germline loops: CDR1 SGHDN, CDR2 FVKESK.

This clonotype was counted a few times. This is likely a read error, given that the CDR3 carries no conserved phenylalanine or tryptophan at its end. V usage is TRBV29-1 and J usage is TRBJ1-1; D gene unclear. The CDR3 covers 14 residues. Trimming took 5 bases from V and 2 from J, leaving 15 bases between them. From germline, CDR1 is SQVTM and CDR2 ANQGSEA. This CDR3 is CSVRSLAANTEAFL. The CDR3 coding sequence is TGCAGCGTTCGCAGCTTGGCAGCTAACACTGAAGCTTTCCTT.

The J gene is TRBJ2-7, the V gene TRBV6-5; 7 nucleotides align to TRBD2. CDR1 MNHEY and CDR2 SVGAGI come from the germline V gene. The CDR3 consists of 13 residues. CDR3 nucleotides: TGTGTGAGCGGGGCAGGGACTTCCTACGAGCAGTACTTC. Protein product: CVSGAGTSYEQYF.

A remark on this clonotype: One end of the junction varies from germline; a read error may be responsible. The J gene is TRBJ2-2, the V gene TRBV11-3, with D tentatively TRBD2 (5 bases). The CDR3 is 12 residues long. Germline values: CDR1 SGHNT, CDR2 YENEEA. The CDR3 nucleotides are TGTGCCAGCATCACGAACACCGGGGAGCTATTTTTT. Protein product: CASITNTGELFF. The entire variable domain, with the rest obtained from reference TRBV11-3 and TRBJ2-2, is as follows: EAGVVQSPRYKIIEKKQPVAFWCNPISGHNTLYWYLQNLGQGPELLIRYENEEAVDDSQLPKDRFSAERLKGVDSTLKIQPAELGDSAVYLCASITNTGELFFGEGSRLTVL.

This chain uses TRBV4-2 with TRBJ2-3; D remains ambiguous. V was shortened by 3 bases and J by 5 bases, with 12 bases between the two germline ends. The CDR3 loop spans 14 amino acids. In germline, CDR1 is LGHNA, CDR2 YNFKEQ. In nucleotides, the CDR3 is TGTGCCAGCAGCCAGGGTCAGCACAGAGATACGCAGTATTTT. Its translation is CASSQGQHRDTQYF.

The chain carries TRBV29-1 and TRBJ1-1; D is unclear. This CDR3 region has 12 residues. Germline V gene lookup returns CDR1 SQVTM and CDR2 ANQGSEA. V was cut by 6 bases and J by 4 bases, with 12 bases left in between. CDR3 DNA: TGCAGCGTGCTCCAAGGGAGCACTGAAGCTTTCTTT. Amino acids: CSVLQGSTEAFF. Looking up the rest from reference TRBV29-1 and TRBJ1-1 gives the full variable domain: SAVISQKPSRDICQRGTSLTIQCQVDSQVTMMFWYRQQPGQSLTLIATANQGSEATYESGFVIDKFPISRPNLTFSTLTVSNMSPEDSSIYLCSVLQGSTEAFFGQGTRLTVV.

The CDR3 DNA reads as TGTGCCAGAAGTGCCCAGGGAAGGGAAGAGACCCAGTACTTC. It is translated as CARSAQGREETQYF. The V gene is TRBV6-5, the J gene TRBJ2-5; the D gene is possibly TRBD1 (5 bases). Germline assignment: CDR1 MNHEY and CDR2 SVGAGI. The CDR3 extends over 14 amino acids. V shed 9 bases and J shed 3 bases, with 17 bases lying between them.

Concerning this clonotype itself: A read error may account for a junction end that differs from germline. The V and J genes are TRBV5-6 and TRBJ1-2; 7 bases match TRBD1. Germline CDR1 SGHDT, CDR2 YYEEEE. The CDR3 contains 18 residues. This CDR3 reads CASSPEGAPWTGLQGYTF. The CDR3, as DNA: TGTGCCAGCAGCCCGGAGGGGGCCCCATGGACAGGACTTCAAGGCTACACTTTC.

The chain is built from TRBV2 and TRBJ1-2, with D unresolved. Deletions cut 10 bases from V and 13 bases from J, with 10 bases between. CDR1 and CDR2 (germline): SNHLY, FYNNEI. The CDR3 runs to 8 residues. The CDR3 DNA follows: TGTGCCACCCTGGGAGTCACCTTC. Translating it yields CATLGVTF.

This clonotype was counted a single time. A read error is possible here, since a much larger clone lies one base away. The chain couples TRBV20-1 to TRBJ2-3; a weak D match, TRBD2 (5 bases). CDR3 size: 13 residues. CDR1 is DFQATT and CDR2 is SNEGSKA in the germline V gene (reference sequence). With 7 bases removed from V and 0 bases from J, the gap between germline ends came to 11 bases. CDR3 sequence (DNA): TGCAGTGTTAAGTGGGAGAGCACAGATACGCAGTATTTT. This translates into CSVKWESTDTQYF.

This clonotype was recorded at least ten times. The gene calls are TRBV10-3 and TRBJ2-1, with 8 bases aligning to TRBD2. After removal of 3 bases from V and 7 bases from J, the junction contained 8 bases not matched to a gene. The length of the CDR3 is 15 residues. The germline V gene has CDR1 ENHRY and CDR2 SYGVKD. DNA of the CDR3: TGTGCCATCAGTGAACAGCGGGAGTCCGGGAATGAGCAGTTCTTC. Amino acid sequence: CAISEQRESGNEQFF.

This clonotype is a singleton in its sample. The junction shows a germline mismatch at one end, possibly a read error. CDR3 DNA: TGTGTCAGCCGTGCCTCAAGGGAATTTCGGGAAAAACTGTTTTTT. Its protein is CVSRASREFREKLFF. This chain connects TRBV4-2 to TRBJ1-4; the D is unclear. CDR3 size: 15 residues. Germline V lookup: CDR1 LGHNA, CDR2 YNFKEQ.

There are a few counts of this clonotype. A much larger clone lies one base from this, so it may be a read error. V usage is TRBV5-4 and J usage is TRBJ2-7; D is perhaps TRBD1 (6 bases). V was clipped by 0 bases and J by 3 bases, with 16 bases between them. Germline loops: CDR1 SGHNT, CDR2 YYREEE (reference sequence). The CDR3 runs 16 residues. CDR3 sequence (DNA): TGTGCCAGCAGCTTGGGCCCTACAGGGACCATCTACGAGCAGTACTTC. Protein: CASSLGPTGTIYEQYF.

In regard to this clonotype: A read error may produce the germline difference seen at one junction end. V usage is TRBV4-3 and J usage is TRBJ2-7; either TRBD1 or TRBD2 may supply D (5 bases each). Germline lookup yields CDR1 LGHNA and CDR2 YSLEER. This CDR3 spans 19 amino acids. The CDR3: CASSQAVMPGPQSPYEQYF. The CDR3 nucleotides are TGTGCCAGCAGCCAAGCCGTTATGCCGGGACCGCAGAGCCCCTACGAGCAGTACTTC.

The chain couples TRBV6-2 or TRBV6-3 to TRBJ2-7; D possibly corresponds to TRBD2 (5 bases). This CDR3 spans 15 amino acids. In germline, CDR1 is MNHEY, CDR2 SVGEGT. For the CDR3, the DNA is TGTGCGAGCGCTCCTTCGAGTAAGGAGTGGAGGGAGCAGTACTTC. Protein sequence: CASAPSSKEWREQYF.

About this clonotype itself: The junction and the germline gene differ at one end; a read error may be behind it. The chain links TRBV4-3 to TRBJ1-1; D might be TRBD1 (5 bases). This CDR3 spans 16 amino acids. Germline CDR1 and CDR2: LGHNA and YSLEER. The CDR3 DNA reads as TGTGCCAACAGCCAAGATGGGAGAGGGGATTACACAGAAGCTTTCTTT. Amino acids: CANSQDGRGDYTEAFF.

A remark on this clonotype: This may be a read error: a much more frequent sequence differs by one nucleotide. The chain joins TRBV28 to TRBJ1-5, with D possibly TRBD1 on 5 matching bases. The V and J ends lost 6 bases and 5 bases respectively, with 29 bases between them. This CDR3 is built from 19 residues. Germline assignment: CDR1 MDHEN and CDR2 SYDVKM. The CDR3 bases are TGTGCCAGCAGCTTTGCTGTCCCTCAGGGTTGTGTGGAAGATCAGCCCCAGCATTTT. This sequence encodes CASSFAVPQGCVEDQPQHF.

This clonotype was observed once. The final CDR3 position lacks the conserved phenylalanine or tryptophan, pointing to a likely read error. V gene TRBV29-1 combines with J gene TRBJ2-3; D is unresolved. Germline lookup yields CDR1 SQVTM and CDR2 ANQGSEA. This CDR3 has 13 residues. CDR3 region: CSAFTRSTVTQYL. The CDR3, as DNA: TGCAGCGCCTTTACGCGGAGTACAGTTACGCAGTATTTG.

V and J are TRBV5-1 and TRBJ2-3, with 8 bases lining up with TRBD1. CDR3 length equals 15 residues. Germline trimming cut 0 bases from V and 4 bases from J; bases unmatched to any gene: 4. Per the germline V gene, CDR1 is SGHRS and CDR2 is YFSETQ. The CDR3 spells CASSLGQGWADTQYF. CDR3 DNA sequence: TGCGCCAGCAGCTTGGGACAGGGGTGGGCAGATACGCAGTATTTT.

Concerning this clonotype: This may arise from a read error, as a much more abundant clone is one base away. J is TRBJ2-1 and V is TRBV28, with TRBD2 matching over 7 bases. The junction had 12 bases not matched to a gene; V was cut back by 10 bases and J by 6 bases. The germline CDR1 and CDR2 sequences are MDHEN and SYDVKM. The length of the CDR3 is 14 residues. The CDR3: CATKKGGPFNEQFF. CDR3 bases: TGTGCCACCAAGAAGGGAGGGCCCTTCAATGAGCAGTTCTTC.

V and J are TRBV11-2 and TRBJ2-7; D remains unclear. V was cut by 11 bases and J by 4 bases, with 18 bases left in between. Germline lookup yields CDR1 SGHAT and CDR2 FQNNGV. The CDR3 has 13 amino acids. The chain's CDR3 is CACTSLGLYEQYF. The CDR3 DNA is TGTGCCTGCACTTCCCTCGGGCTATACGAGCAGTACTTC. The variable domain in full, with the rest retrieved from reference TRBV11-2 and TRBJ2-7, is EAGVAQSPRYKIIEKRQSVAFWCNPISGHATLYWYQQILGQGPKLLIQFQNNGVVDDSQLPKDRFSAERLKGVDSTLKIQPAKLEDSAVYLCACTSLGLYEQYFGPGTRLTVT.

To note about this clonotype: This likely comes from a read error, as the CDR3 has no conserved phenylalanine or tryptophan at its end. The CDR3 is CASSYSSFNQPQHS. As DNA, the CDR3 is TGTGCCAGTAGTTACTCCAGTTTCAATCAGCCCCAGCATTCT. This chain uses TRBV6-5 with TRBJ1-5; the D is unclear. Germline V CDR1 and CDR2: MNHEY, SVGAGI. This CDR3 spans 14 amino acids.

Note on this clonotype: An end of the junction differs from the germline gene, which may be a read error. The chain couples TRBV6-6 to TRBJ1-6; D is undetermined. CDR1 is MNHNY, CDR2 SVGAGI, per germline (reference sequence). This CDR3 spans 17 amino acids. The CDR3 is CACSFDEDSSYNSPLHF. Written as DNA, the CDR3 is TGTGCCTGCAGTTTTGACGAAGATAGCTCCTATAATTCACCCCTCCACTTT.

Points on this clonotype: A read error may produce the germline difference seen at one junction end. V usage is TRBV20-1 and J usage is TRBJ2-1, with 8 bases fitting TRBD2. CDR3 length equals 14 residues. Germline V gene sequence: CDR1 DFQATT, CDR2 SNEGSKA (reference sequence). The CDR3 is CSARMASGHNEQFF. The CDR3, as DNA: TGCAGTGCTAGGATGGCTAGCGGGCACAATGAACAGTTCTTC.

The rearrangement joins TRBV29-1 to TRBJ1-1, with a weak D call TRBD1 (6 bases). Germline CDR1 reads SQVTM; CDR2 reads ANQGSEA. The V and J ends lost 6 bases and 2 bases respectively, with 16 bases between them. The CDR3 sequence is 14 residues long. The CDR3 sequence: CSVAGMGGNTEAFF. The CDR3 region has the DNA TGCAGCGTCGCCGGGATGGGGGGCAACACTGAAGCTTTCTTT.

Notes on this clonotype: The germline gene is not matched at one end of the junction; a read error may be the cause. The chain uses TRBV10-3 and TRBJ2-1; 10 bases match TRBD2. Per the germline V gene, CDR1 is ENHRY and CDR2 is SYGVKD. The CDR3 extends over 18 amino acids. The CDR3 nucleotides read TGCTCCATCAGTCCCCGGGGACTAGCGCTCCCCACTTCCAATGAGCAGTTGTTC. Translating it yields CSISPRGLALPTSNEQLF.